Sequencing of this TCR beta chain was carried out in a study of Graves' ophthalmopathy and Graves' hyperthyroidism. The study, taken as a whole, reports: Most expanded thyroid clonotypes above 0.001 frequency also appeared in blood.

Germline CDR1 reads SNHLY; CDR2 reads FYNNEI. The germline V and J ends were trimmed by 7 bases and 0 bases, with 7 bases remaining between them. This CDR3 contains 13 residues. This clonotype has only a few counts. The antigen is undetermined. Amplification targeted the TCR beta CDR3 regions, with RNA transcripts as the source material. Scientists carried out first-round RT-PCR using HTBI primers and then a second-round multiplex PCR. Each CDR3 protein is one row after TCRdb ran MiXCR on the multiplex PCR reads. The sample holds 170,000 or so distinct CDR3 sequences; 30% to 45% are singletons and the top ten take roughly 6%.

The sequence was obtained from a woman aged 40 to 50 with Graves' ophthalmopathy. The V and J genes are TRBV2 and TRBJ1-5; D gene unclear. Sequenced input: peripheral blood. CDR3 bases: TGTGCCAGCACTAGTTATAGCAATCAGCCCCAGCATTTT. Translation: CASTSYSNQPQHF.